This TCR beta chain was captured by sequencing in a study of shared clonotypes between healthy human individuals. Study overall: The cohort had two women and a few men, ages 18 to 49.

On this clone: Its target is not known.

Study-level results: Against clonotypes common to all four donors, non-shared ones had lower generation probabilities.

Clones were read by immunoSEQ multiplex PCR, and TCRdb kept only the in-frame ones, dropping some. The profile shows approximately 2.3 million clones, approximately 93% of them singletons. Sequencing used naive CD4+ T cells from PBMCs. Subset given: CD45RA+ positively selected. The TCR was taken from a young man in good health. Some clones in this sample may be carry-over from other donors' samples.

The CDR3 DNA reads as TGCAGCGTTTCAGCGGGACCCATGAACACTGAAGCTTTCTTT. It translates to CSVSAGPMNTEAFF. The chain couples TRBV29-1 to TRBJ1-1; possible D gene TRBD1, 5 bases. The V gene lost 5 bases and the J gene lost 0 bases, with 13 bases spanning the gap. Germline CDR1 is SQVTM and CDR2 is ANQGSEA. This CDR3 has 14 amino acids.